The 5 T cell receptor beta chains listed next were all sequenced from one sample in a study of radiation and T cells in renal cell carcinoma. Libraries were prepared by immunoSEQ multiplex PCR; TCRdb keeps only in-frame clonotypes and omits some of them. The table lists over 85,000 clones, around 81% of them singletons, with 9.4% in the top ten. Regarding time point: blood 4 weeks post-SBRT, at nephrectomy. Treatment of the sample: 15 Gy SBRT to primary tumor, nephrectomy 4 weeks later. The source material was blood, sampled from a patient whose treatment included radiotherapy and nephrectomy. The receptors were gathered from a man aged 45-60 years with renal cell carcinoma.

This sequence joins TRBV5-1 and TRBJ1-3; a weak D match, TRBD1 (6 bases). The CDR3 is 17 residues long. CDR1 and CDR2 (germline): SGHRS, YFSETQ. Trimming took 0 bases from V and 2 from J, leaving 15 bases between them. CDR3 in DNA: TGCGCCAGCAGCTTGGATTTCAGGGGAGCTACTGGAAACACCATATATTTT. It codes for CASSLDFRGATGNTIYF.

J is TRBJ1-4 and V is TRBV5-1; 8 nucleotides line up with TRBD1. The CDR3 covers 15 residues. In germline, CDR1 is SGHRS, CDR2 YFSETQ. Trimming cost V 4 bases and J 4 bases; bases outside gene matches: 6. CDR3 nucleotides: TGCGCCAGCAGCATTAGACAGGGGCATAATGAAAAACTGTTTTTT. Encoded protein: CASSIRQGHNEKLFF.

Written as DNA, the CDR3 is TGTGCCAGCAGAATACAGACGGGGGCAGATACGCAGTATTTT. It translates to CASRIQTGADTQYF. The V gene is TRBV6-5, the J gene TRBJ2-3; maybe TRBD2 (6 bases). The CDR3 length is 14 residues. Trimming pared 6 bases from V and 4 bases from J, leaving 14 bases between. In germline, CDR1 is MNHEY, CDR2 SVGAGI.

V gene TRBV10-3 combines with J gene TRBJ2-3; D gene uncertain. The CDR3 extends over 13 amino acids. The germline CDR1 and CDR2 sequences are ENHRY and SYGVKD. Between the trimmed V and J ends, which lost 3 bases and 6 bases, there was a span of 10 bases. The CDR3 sequence: CAISDQDWDTQYF. CDR3 sequence (DNA): TGTGCCATCAGTGATCAGGATTGGGATACGCAGTATTTT.

The chain is built from TRBV6-4 and TRBJ2-3; no firm D call. This CDR3 region has 13 residues. The germline CDR1 and CDR2 sequences are MRHNA and SNTAGT. V lost 4 bases and J 5 bases, leaving 10 bases between the germline ends. CDR3 nucleotide sequence: TGTGCCAGCAGTGCTCTCGGCGGAGATACGCAGTATTTT. The encoded protein is CASSALGGDTQYF.